The clone carrying this T cell receptor (beta chain) was recorded a few times. Its antigen is as yet unknown. Using immunoSEQ multiplex PCR, the repertoire was profiled, and TCRdb retains in-frame clones only, with some absent. The table lists about 12,000 clones, roughly 70% of them singletons. These data belong to a study of vaccination effects on CD4 cells after COVID-19. Pools of viral peptides were used by the ViraFEST assay to expand antigen-specific CD4+ T cells ahead of sequencing. Following 10 days of culture, CD4+ T cells were isolated. Participants got two doses of BNT162b2 or mRNA-1273 vaccine. Cultivation was performed at two million PBMC per well with around 9.3 IU/ml IL-2 and approximately 10 ug/ml peptides added. CDR3 length: 16 residues. V was shortened by 1 base and J by 3 bases, with 15 bases between the two germline ends. The germline gives CDR1 LNHDA, CDR2 SQIVND (reference sequence).

Study-wide points: Marked clonal contraction of both clone types appeared late after vaccination.

V gene TRBV19 combines with J gene TRBJ1-2; D gene unclear. This material consisted of CD4+ T cells from PBMCs cultured with SARS-CoV-2 spike peptides, taken after COVID-19 vaccination. This TCR was recovered from a human donor who received a COVID-19 vaccine. CDR3 sequence reads: CASSIGGGLFDYGYTF. In DNA form, the CDR3 reads TGTGCCAGTAGTATAGGAGGCGGCCTTTTCGACTATGGCTACACCTTC.